One sample yielded the 20 T cell receptor beta chains listed below, sequenced in a study of control samples from healthy donors and cancer patients. Libraries were prepared by immunoSEQ multiplex PCR; TCRdb keeps only in-frame clonotypes and omits some of them. The table records fewer than 300,000 clones, over 70% of them present only once. Sequences were obtained from PBMCs. The origin of the receptors is a woman in her sixties or seventies with lung cancer.

J is TRBJ2-7 and V is TRBV27, with 9 bases lining up with TRBD1. After removal of 4 bases from V and 4 bases from J, the junction contained 5 bases not matched to a gene. The CDR3 is 14 amino acids. Per germline, CDR1 MNHEY and CDR2 SMNVEV (reference sequence). The CDR3 DNA follows: TGTGCCAGCAGTTATGGACAGGGGCGTTACGAGCAGTACTTC. Its protein product is CASSYGQGRYEQYF.

J is TRBJ2-1 and V is TRBV7-3; D possibly corresponds to TRBD1 (6 bases). Germline CDR1 and CDR2: SGHTA and FQGTGA. This CDR3 has 16 residues. V lost 4 bases and J lost 7, with 20 bases in between. Written as DNA, the CDR3 is TGTGCCAGCAGCTGGTCAGCACAGGGTCCACAAAATGAGCAGTTCTTC. Translating gives CASSWSAQGPQNEQFF. Drawing the rest from reference TRBV7-3 and TRBJ2-1, the complete variable domain is GAGVSQTPSNKVTEKGKYVELRCDPISGHTALYWYRQSLGQGPEFLIYFQGTGAADDSGLPNDRFFAVRPEGSVSTLKIQRTERGDSAVYLCASSWSAQGPQNEQFFGPGTRLTVL.

V and J are TRBV6-4 and TRBJ2-3, with D perhaps TRBD2 (6 bases). Germline CDR1 is MRHNA and CDR2 is SNTAGT. The CDR3 contains 15 residues. Trimming pared 4 bases from V and 1 base from J, leaving 12 bases between. This CDR3 reads CASSGQGGGTDTQYF. CDR3 coding DNA: TGTGCCAGCAGTGGGCAGGGAGGAGGCACAGATACGCAGTATTTT.

The rearrangement links TRBV5-1 to TRBJ1-2; TRBD1 aligns across 7 bases. The V segment lost 4 bases and the J segment 0 bases; nucleotides outside the gene matches: 9. The CDR3 covers 16 residues. Germline V lookup: CDR1 SGHRS, CDR2 YFSETQ. The CDR3 DNA reads TGCGCCAGCAGCGTTGACTTGGGGACAGCTAACTATGGCTACACCTTC. Translated, it gives CASSVDLGTANYGYTF. The complete variable domain, with remaining parts taken from reference TRBV5-1 and TRBJ1-2, reads KAGVTQTPRYLIKTRGQQVTLSCSPISGHRSVSWYQQTPGQGLQFLFEYFSETQRNKGNFPGRFSGRQFSNSRSEMNVSTLELGDSALYLCASSVDLGTANYGYTFGSGTRLTVV.

The genes are TRBV10-1 and TRBJ2-1; 14 bases agree with TRBD2. The CDR3 totals 17 residues. The germline V gene has CDR1 WNHNN and CDR2 SYGVQD (reference sequence). Trimming removed 3 bases from V and 8 bases from J; junction bases left unmatched: 9. Here the CDR3 DNA reads TGCGCCAGCAGTGACCTCGGGACTAGCGGGGGTTGGGATGAGCAGTTCTTC. Encoded protein: CASSDLGTSGGWDEQFF.

The chain employs TRBV19 and TRBJ1-1, with 9 bases lining up with TRBD1. V was pared by 5 bases and J by 1 base, with 8 bases of the junction left unmatched. Per the germline V gene, CDR1 is LNHDA and CDR2 is SQIVND (reference sequence). This CDR3 contains 16 residues. The CDR3 here is CASSSGRQGGNTEAFF. The DNA for the CDR3 is TGTGCCAGTAGTTCCGGCCGACAGGGGGGGAACACTGAAGCTTTCTTT.

The chain joins TRBV19 to TRBJ2-5; D gene uncertain. The CDR3 contains 14 residues. The V and J ends lost 2 bases and 3 bases respectively, with 10 bases between them. Germline values: CDR1 LNHDA, CDR2 SQIVND (reference sequence). CDR3 amino acids: CASSISLLEETQYF. In DNA, the CDR3 is TGTGCCAGTAGTATATCCCTCTTGGAAGAGACCCAGTACTTC.

V usage is TRBV2 and J usage is TRBJ2-1, with TRBD2 matching 12 bases. The germline V gene encodes CDR1 SNHLY and CDR2 FYNNEI. The CDR3 extends over 14 amino acids. J lost 9 bases, V lost 8 bases, and 8 bases had no gene match. The DNA of the CDR3 is TGTGCCAGCGGGAGACTAGCGGGAGTGAGTGAGCAGTTCTTC. Its protein is CASGRLAGVSEQFF.

The chain carries TRBV28 and TRBJ2-1; the match to TRBD2 covers 9 bases. CDR1 is MDHEN, CDR2 SYDVKM, per germline. This CDR3 spans 17 amino acids. J lost 9 bases, V lost 5 bases, and 17 bases had no gene match. The CDR3 DNA sequence: TGTGCCAGCAGTCCGCGACCCGGGACTAGCCTGCGGAGTGAGCAGTTCTTC. This gives the protein CASSPRPGTSLRSEQFF.

J is TRBJ2-7 and V is TRBV3-1 (or the pseudogene TRBV3-2), with TRBD2 matching over 9 bases. V lost 0 bases and J lost 2; bases outside the gene matches: 8. CDR1 is LGHDT and CDR2 is YNNKEL in the germline V gene (reference sequence). The CDR3 is 17 amino acids. DNA for the CDR3: TGTGCCAGCAGCCAAGATCGGGCGGCGGGGGGGCCCTACGAGCAGTACTTC. This encodes CASSQDRAAGGPYEQYF.

The gene calls are TRBV3-1 (or the pseudogene TRBV3-2) and TRBJ1-5; D gene unclear. V lost 0 bases to trimming and J lost 0 bases, with 6 bases between them. This CDR3 has 15 residues. Germline CDR1 and CDR2: LGHDT and YNNKEL (reference sequence). The CDR3 sequence: CASSQEYGSNQPQHF. The CDR3 region has the DNA TGTGCCAGCAGCCAAGAATACGGTAGCAATCAGCCCCAGCATTTT.

This clone was observed a single time. V usage is TRBV5-8 and J usage is TRBJ2-2, with a weak D call TRBD2 (6 bases). Trimming took off 4 bases at V and 5 bases at J, with 15 bases between the two ends. Germline V CDR1 and CDR2: SGHTS, YDEGEE. CDR3 length: 15 amino acids. CDR3 nucleotide sequence: TGTGCCAGCAGCCCGCTGGGGGGTGGAACCGGGGAGCTGTTTTTT. Encoded protein: CASSPLGGGTGELFF. The complete variable domain, with remaining parts taken from reference TRBV5-8 and TRBJ2-2, reads EAGVTQSPTHLIKTRGQQATLRCSPISGHTSVYWYQQALGLGLQFLLWYDEGEERNRGNFPPRFSGRQFPNYSSELNVNALELEDSALYLCASSPLGGGTGELFFGEGSRLTVL.

The chain recombines TRBV4-1 with TRBJ1-5; D unclear. Germline values: CDR1 MGHRA, CDR2 YSYEKL. V was trimmed by 0 bases and J by 5 bases, leaving 14 bases between them. CDR3 length equals 16 residues. The CDR3 protein is CASSQDGVPRHQPQHF. CDR3 in DNA: TGCGCCAGCAGCCAAGATGGGGTCCCTAGACATCAGCCCCAGCATTTT.

In nucleotides, the CDR3 is TGTGCCAGCAGGACAGGGGCCTCTGAAGCTTTCTTT. As protein: CASRTGASEAFF. This chain uses TRBV28 with TRBJ1-1; 8 nucleotides agree with TRBD1. V gave up 6 bases and J gave up 6 bases; unmatched junction bases: 3. Germline V gene data show CDR1 as MDHEN and CDR2 as SYDVKM. The CDR3 extends over 12 amino acids.

The chain employs TRBV28 and TRBJ1-2, with TRBD1 matching 7 bases. The CDR3 is made up of 13 amino acids. J lost 4 bases, V lost 7 bases, and 6 bases had no gene match. The germline V gene has CDR1 MDHEN and CDR2 SYDVKM. The CDR3 DNA sequence: TGTGCCAGCACCGTACCAGGGGGCTATGGCTACACCTTC. This encodes CASTVPGGYGYTF.

This clone was recorded once. This rearrangement joins TRBV5-4 to TRBJ2-2; 11 nucleotides align to TRBD2. This CDR3 comprises 16 residues. The V gene end was trimmed by 1 base and the J gene end by 4 bases; junction bases not matched to a gene: 3. Germline CDR1 reads SGHNT; CDR2 reads YYREEE (reference sequence). The CDR3 here is CASSLTSGGPTGELFF. The CDR3 coding sequence is TGTGCCAGCAGCTTGACTAGCGGGGGTCCCACCGGGGAGCTGTTTTTT.

This chain connects TRBV10-3 to TRBJ2-5; D may be TRBD1 (6 bases). Per the germline V gene, CDR1 is ENHRY and CDR2 is SYGVKD. The CDR3 has 12 amino acids. Trimming took off 10 bases at V and 4 bases at J, with 13 bases between the two ends. The CDR3 protein is CATRQDLETQYF. DNA for the CDR3: TGTGCCACCCGACAGGACCTAGAGACCCAGTACTTC.

The chain combines TRBV4-1 with TRBJ1-1, with D perhaps matching TRBD1 (6 bases). Germline assignment: CDR1 MGHRA and CDR2 YSYEKL. The V and J ends lost 4 bases and 2 bases respectively, with 14 bases between them. This CDR3 comprises 15 residues. CDR3 nucleotide sequence: TGCGCCAGCAGCCCCCTCGGGACAAGCAACACTGAAGCTTTCTTT. It codes for CASSPLGTSNTEAFF.

The chain uses TRBV4-2 and TRBJ2-3, with TRBD2 identical over 8 bases. CDR1 and CDR2 from the germline V gene are LGHNA and YNFKEQ. J lost 1 base, V lost 2 bases, and 8 bases had no gene match. The CDR3 sequence is 17 residues long. CDR3 loop: CASSQSRTAGGTDTQYF. The CDR3 DNA is TGTGCCAGCAGCCAAAGCCGAACAGCGGGGGGCACAGATACGCAGTATTTT.

The V call is TRBV9, the J call TRBJ2-1; D is unresolved. The CDR3 has 15 amino acids. CDR1 is SGDLS, CDR2 YYNGEE, per germline. V was pared by 0 bases and J by 1 base, with 8 bases between. The CDR3 DNA is TGTGCCAGCAGCGTAGGCAGCGCGTCCTACAATGAGCAGTTCTTC. This encodes CASSVGSASYNEQFF.